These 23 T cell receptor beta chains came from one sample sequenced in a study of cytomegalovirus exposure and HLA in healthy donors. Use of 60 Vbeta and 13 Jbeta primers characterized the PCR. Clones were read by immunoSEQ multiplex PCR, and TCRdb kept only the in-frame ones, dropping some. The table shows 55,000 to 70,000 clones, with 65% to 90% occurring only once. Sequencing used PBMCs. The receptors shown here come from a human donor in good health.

The chain's CDR3 is CASSLREGESTSQYF. CDR3 in DNA: TGTGCCAGCAGCCTGAGGGAGGGCGAAAGTACGAGTCAGTACTTC. The V gene is TRBV5-4, the J gene TRBJ2-7; 7 positions match TRBD2. The CDR3 is 15 residues long. Germline V gene lookup returns CDR1 SGHNT and CDR2 YYREEE (reference sequence). Unmatched junction bases numbered 17, after V lost 4 bases and J lost 10 bases. Filled out from reference TRBV5-4 and TRBJ2-7, the complete variable domain reads ETGVTQSPTHLIKTRGQQVTLRCSSQSGHNTVSWYQQALGQGPQFIFQYYREEENGRGNFPPRFSGLQFPNYSSELNVNALELDDSALYLCASSLREGESTSQYFGPGTRLTVT.

For the CDR3, the DNA is TGCAGTGGGACAGTCCAAGAGACCCAGTACTTC. It translates to CSGTVQETQYF. The chain uses TRBV20-1 and TRBJ2-5, with a weak D call TRBD1 (6 bases). Germline V gene lookup returns CDR1 DFQATT and CDR2 SNEGSKA (reference sequence). V was cut by 7 bases and J by 1 base, with 7 bases left in between. This CDR3 contains 11 residues.

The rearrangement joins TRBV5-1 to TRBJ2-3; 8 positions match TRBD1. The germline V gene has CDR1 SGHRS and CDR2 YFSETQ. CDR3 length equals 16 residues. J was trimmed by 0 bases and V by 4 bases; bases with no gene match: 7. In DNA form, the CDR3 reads TGCGCCAGCAGCCGACCGGGACAGGCGAGCACAGATACGCAGTATTTT. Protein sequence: CASSRPGQASTDTQYF. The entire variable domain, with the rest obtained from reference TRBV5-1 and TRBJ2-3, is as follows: KAGVTQTPRYLIKTRGQQVTLSCSPISGHRSVSWYQQTPGQGLQFLFEYFSETQRNKGNFPGRFSGRQFSNSRSEMNVSTLELGDSALYLCASSRPGQASTDTQYFGPGTRLTVL.

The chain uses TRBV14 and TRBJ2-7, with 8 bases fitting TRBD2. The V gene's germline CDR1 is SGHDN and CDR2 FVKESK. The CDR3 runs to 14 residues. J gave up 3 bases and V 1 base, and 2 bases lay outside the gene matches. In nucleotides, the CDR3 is TGTGCCAGCAGCCAAGCTAGCGGGTACTACGAGCAGTACTTC. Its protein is CASSQASGYYEQYF. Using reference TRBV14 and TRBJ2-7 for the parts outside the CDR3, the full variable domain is EAGVTQFPSHSVIEKGQTVTLRCDPISGHDNLYWYRRVMGKEIKFLLHFVKESKQDESGMPNNRFLAERTGGTYSTLKVQPAELEDSGVYFCASSQASGYYEQYFGPGTRLTVT.

As DNA, the CDR3 is TGTGCCAGCAGCTTAGGTCCCAACTCCCCCAATGAGCAGTTCTTC. Translating it yields CASSLGPNSPNEQFF. The chain carries TRBV7-3 and TRBJ2-1; unclear D gene. V gave up 2 bases and J gave up 6 bases, with 14 bases separating them. Germline V gives CDR1 SGHTA, CDR2 FQGTGA. The CDR3 consists of 15 residues.

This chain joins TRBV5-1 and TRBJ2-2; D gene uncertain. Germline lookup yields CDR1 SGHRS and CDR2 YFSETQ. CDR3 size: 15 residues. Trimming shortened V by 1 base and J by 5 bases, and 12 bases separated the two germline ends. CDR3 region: CASSLTAPRTGELFF. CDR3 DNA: TGCGCCAGCAGCTTGACCGCTCCCAGGACCGGGGAGCTGTTTTTT.

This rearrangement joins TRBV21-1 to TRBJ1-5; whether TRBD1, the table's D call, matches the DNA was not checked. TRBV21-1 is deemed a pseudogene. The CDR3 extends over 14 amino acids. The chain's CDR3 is CASSKFYSLQPQHF. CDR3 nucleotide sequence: TGTGCCAGCAGCAAATTTTACAGCCTTCAGCCCCAGCATTTT.

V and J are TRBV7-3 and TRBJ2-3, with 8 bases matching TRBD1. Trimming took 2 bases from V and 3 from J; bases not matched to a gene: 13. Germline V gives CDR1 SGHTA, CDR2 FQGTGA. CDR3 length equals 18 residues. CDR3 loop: CASSLDPWQGAATDTQYF. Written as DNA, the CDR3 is TGTGCCAGCAGCTTAGATCCATGGCAGGGGGCCGCAACAGATACGCAGTATTTT.

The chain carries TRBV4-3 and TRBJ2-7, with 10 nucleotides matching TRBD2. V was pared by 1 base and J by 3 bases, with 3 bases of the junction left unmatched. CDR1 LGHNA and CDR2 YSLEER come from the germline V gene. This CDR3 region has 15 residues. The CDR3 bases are TGCGCCAGCAGCCAAGGGGCTAGCGGGAGCTACGAGCAGTACTTC. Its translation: CASSQGASGSYEQYF.

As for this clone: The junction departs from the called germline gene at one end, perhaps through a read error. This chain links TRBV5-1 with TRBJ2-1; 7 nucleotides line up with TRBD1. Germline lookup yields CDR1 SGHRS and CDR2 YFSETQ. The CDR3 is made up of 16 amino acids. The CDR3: CASRLGVRQGHNEQFF. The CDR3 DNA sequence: TGCGCCAGCAGATTGGGCGTGAGACAGGGACACAATGAGCAGTTCTTC.

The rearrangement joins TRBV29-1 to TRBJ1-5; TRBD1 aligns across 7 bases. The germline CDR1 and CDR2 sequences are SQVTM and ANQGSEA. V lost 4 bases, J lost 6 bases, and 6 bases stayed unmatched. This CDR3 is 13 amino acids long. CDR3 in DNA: TGCAGCGTTGTTAGGGGGCATGTTCAGCCCCAGCATTTT. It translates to CSVVRGHVQPQHF.

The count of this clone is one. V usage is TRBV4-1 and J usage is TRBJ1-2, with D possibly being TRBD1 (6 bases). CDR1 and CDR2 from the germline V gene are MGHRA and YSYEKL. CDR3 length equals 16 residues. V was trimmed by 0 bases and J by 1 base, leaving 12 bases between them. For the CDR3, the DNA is TGCGCCAGCAGCCAAGATAATACAGGGATTAACTATGGCTACACCTTC. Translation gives CASSQDNTGINYGYTF.

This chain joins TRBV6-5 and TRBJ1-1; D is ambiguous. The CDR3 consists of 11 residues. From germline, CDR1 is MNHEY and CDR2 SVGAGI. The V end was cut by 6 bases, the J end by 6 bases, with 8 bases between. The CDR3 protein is CASSRGAEAFF. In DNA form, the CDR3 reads TGTGCCAGCAGCCGGGGAGCTGAAGCTTTCTTT.

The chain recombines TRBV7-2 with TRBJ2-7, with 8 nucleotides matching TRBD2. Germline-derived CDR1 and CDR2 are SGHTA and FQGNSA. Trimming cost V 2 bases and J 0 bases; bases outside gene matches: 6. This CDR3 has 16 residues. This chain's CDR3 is CASSLRLAGSSYEQYF. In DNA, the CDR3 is TGTGCCAGCAGCTTAAGATTAGCGGGGAGCTCCTACGAGCAGTACTTC.

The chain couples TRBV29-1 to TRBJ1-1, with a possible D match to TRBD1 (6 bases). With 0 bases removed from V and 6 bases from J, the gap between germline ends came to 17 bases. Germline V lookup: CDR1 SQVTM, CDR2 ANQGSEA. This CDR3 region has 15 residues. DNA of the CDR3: TGCAGCGTTGAAGATCTTCACGACAGGATCCCTGAAGCTTTCTTT. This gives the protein CSVEDLHDRIPEAFF. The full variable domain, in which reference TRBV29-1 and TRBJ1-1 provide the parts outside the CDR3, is SAVISQKPSRDICQRGTSLTIQCQVDSQVTMMFWYRQQPGQSLTLIATANQGSEATYESGFVIDKFPISRPNLTFSTLTVSNMSPEDSSIYLCSVEDLHDRIPEAFFGQGTRLTVV.

The CDR3 sequence: CASSRQQRTYEQYF. CDR3 bases: TGTGCCAGCAGCCGACAGCAGAGAACCTACGAGCAGTACTTC. The J gene is TRBJ2-5, the V gene TRBV6-5; D may be TRBD1 (5 bases). The J call is doubtful: the DNA matches TRBJ2-7 better. Looked up from germline, CDR1 is MNHEY and CDR2 is SVGAGI. This CDR3 contains 14 residues.

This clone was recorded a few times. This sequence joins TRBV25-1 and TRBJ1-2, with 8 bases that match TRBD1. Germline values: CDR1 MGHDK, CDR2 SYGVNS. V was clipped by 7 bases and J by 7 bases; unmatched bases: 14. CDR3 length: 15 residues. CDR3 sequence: CASTGTGESLRGYTF. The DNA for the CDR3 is TGTGCCAGCACAGGGACAGGCGAGTCGTTGCGTGGCTACACCTTC.

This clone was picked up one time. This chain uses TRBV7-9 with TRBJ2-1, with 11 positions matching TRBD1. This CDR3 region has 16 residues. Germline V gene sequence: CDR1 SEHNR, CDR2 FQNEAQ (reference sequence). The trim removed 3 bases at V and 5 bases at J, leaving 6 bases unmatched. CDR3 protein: CASSFIGQGANNEQFF. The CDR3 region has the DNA TGTGCCAGCAGCTTTATTGGACAGGGGGCCAACAATGAGCAGTTCTTC.

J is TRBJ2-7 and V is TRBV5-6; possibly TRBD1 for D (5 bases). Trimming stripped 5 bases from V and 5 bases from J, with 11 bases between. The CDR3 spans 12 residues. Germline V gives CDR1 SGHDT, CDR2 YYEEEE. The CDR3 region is CASRGVYDEQYF. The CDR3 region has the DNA TGTGCCAGCAGAGGGGTATATGACGAGCAGTACTTC. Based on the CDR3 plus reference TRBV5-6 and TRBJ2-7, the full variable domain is DAGVTQSPTHLIKTRGQQVTLRCSPKSGHDTVSWYQQALGQGPQFIFQYYEEEERQRGNFPDRFSGHQFPNYSSELNVNALLLGDSALYLCASRGVYDEQYFGPGTRLTVT.

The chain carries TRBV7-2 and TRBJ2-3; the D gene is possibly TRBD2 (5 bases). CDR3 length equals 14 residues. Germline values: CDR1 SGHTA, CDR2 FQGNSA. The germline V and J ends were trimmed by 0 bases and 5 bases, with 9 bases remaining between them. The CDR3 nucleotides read TGTGCCAGCAGCTTAGCGGGAGTCTTAGATACGCAGTATTTT. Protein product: CASSLAGVLDTQYF.

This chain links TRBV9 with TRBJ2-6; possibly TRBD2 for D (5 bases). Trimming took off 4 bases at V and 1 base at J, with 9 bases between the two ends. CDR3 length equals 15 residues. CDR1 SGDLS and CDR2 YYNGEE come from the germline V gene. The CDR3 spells CASSLRESGANVLTF. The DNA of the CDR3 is TGTGCCAGCAGCTTGAGGGAGTCTGGGGCCAACGTCCTGACTTTC.

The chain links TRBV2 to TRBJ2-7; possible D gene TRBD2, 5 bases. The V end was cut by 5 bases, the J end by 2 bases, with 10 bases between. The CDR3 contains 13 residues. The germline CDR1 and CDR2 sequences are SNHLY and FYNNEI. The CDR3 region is CASSKSGPYEQYF. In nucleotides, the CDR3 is TGTGCCAGCAGTAAAAGCGGCCCCTACGAGCAGTACTTC.

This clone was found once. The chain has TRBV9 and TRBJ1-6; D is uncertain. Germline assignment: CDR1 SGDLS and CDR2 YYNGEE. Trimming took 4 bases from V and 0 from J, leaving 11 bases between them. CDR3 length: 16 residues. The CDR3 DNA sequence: TGTGCCAGCAGCCCCCATCCGAGCTCCTATAATTCACCCCTCCACTTT. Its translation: CASSPHPSSYNSPLHF.